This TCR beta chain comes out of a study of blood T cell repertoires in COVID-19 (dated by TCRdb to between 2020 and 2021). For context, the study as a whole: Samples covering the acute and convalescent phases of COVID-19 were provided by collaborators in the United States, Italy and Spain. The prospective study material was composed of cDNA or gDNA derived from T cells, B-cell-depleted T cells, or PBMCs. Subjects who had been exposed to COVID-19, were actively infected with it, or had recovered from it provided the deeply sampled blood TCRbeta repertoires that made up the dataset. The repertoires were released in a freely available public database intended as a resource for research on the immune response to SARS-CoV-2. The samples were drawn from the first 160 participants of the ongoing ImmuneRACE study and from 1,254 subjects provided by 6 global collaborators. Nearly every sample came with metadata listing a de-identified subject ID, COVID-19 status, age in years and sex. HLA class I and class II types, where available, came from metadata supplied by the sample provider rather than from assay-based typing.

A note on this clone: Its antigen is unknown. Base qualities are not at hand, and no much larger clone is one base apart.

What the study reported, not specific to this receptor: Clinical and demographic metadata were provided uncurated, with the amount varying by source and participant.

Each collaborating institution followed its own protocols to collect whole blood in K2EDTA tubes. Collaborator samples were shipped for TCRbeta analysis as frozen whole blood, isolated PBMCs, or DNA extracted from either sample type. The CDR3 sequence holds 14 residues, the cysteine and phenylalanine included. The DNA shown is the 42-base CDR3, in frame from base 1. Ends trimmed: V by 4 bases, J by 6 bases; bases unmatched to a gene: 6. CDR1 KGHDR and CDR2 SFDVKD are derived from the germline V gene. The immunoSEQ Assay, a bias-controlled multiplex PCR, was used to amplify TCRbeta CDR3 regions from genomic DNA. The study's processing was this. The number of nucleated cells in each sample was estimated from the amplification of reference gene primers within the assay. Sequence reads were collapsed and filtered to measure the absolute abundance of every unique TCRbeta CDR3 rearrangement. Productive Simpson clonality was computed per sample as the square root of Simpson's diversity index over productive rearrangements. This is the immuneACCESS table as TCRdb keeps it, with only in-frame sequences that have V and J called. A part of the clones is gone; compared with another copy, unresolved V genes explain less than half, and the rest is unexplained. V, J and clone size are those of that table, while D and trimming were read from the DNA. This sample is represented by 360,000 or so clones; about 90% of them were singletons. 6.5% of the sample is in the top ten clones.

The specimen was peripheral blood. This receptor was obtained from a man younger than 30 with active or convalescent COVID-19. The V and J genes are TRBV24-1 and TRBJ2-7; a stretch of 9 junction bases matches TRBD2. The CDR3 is CATSDAGLAFEQYF. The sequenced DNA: TGTGCCACCAGTGACGCAGGACTAGCGTTCGAGCAGTACTTC.